This T cell receptor (beta chain) was recovered during a study of T cells in localized non-small cell lung cancer (TCRdb year 2020). At the level of the whole study: The study analyzed T cell repertoires of over 200 early-stage NSCLC patients, comparing tumors and uninvolved tumor-adjacent lungs. A mean age of around 66 years was recorded for the NSCLC patients, of whom 129 were male and 90 to 110 were female. All 240 or so NSCLC patients in the cohort were treatment-naive and had localized lung tumors that were resected. The research as a whole found: Multi-region tumor sequencing was not performed, so intratumor heterogeneity could not be excluded. The highest T cell clonality was observed in uninvolved tumor-adjacent lung, where clonality exceeded that of tumor, suggesting that antigenic responses were more focused in uninvolved tumor-adjacent lung. Higher T cell density in blood was associated with longer overall survival, whereas higher clonality in adjacent lung was associated with shorter survival. Because of the exploratory design, TCR variables were selected using unadjusted p-values without false-discovery rate correction. A median of 57 of the top 100 tumor clones were detected in paired uninvolved adjacent lung, and some 30 of these tumor clones were also found among the top 100 clones of the paired uninvolved adjacent lung.

TCR beta CDR3 regions were sequenced from DNA using the immunoSEQ Assay. The published analysis was carried out like this. T cell density was computed as TCR beta template counts normalized to usable DNA estimated by amplifying housekeeping genes. Richness was estimated using the preseqR package, with extrapolation to 400,000 templates for PBMC samples and to 120,000 templates for tissue samples. Clonality was defined as one minus Pielou's evenness. Differential abundance testing on productive amino-acid clonotypes, with a minimum total count of 5 and an alpha of 0.1, was used to identify tissue-enriched TCRs. The Jaccard Index and the Morisita Overlap Index were used to measure repertoire overlap between compartments. GLIPH clustered TCR beta CDR3s with public tetramer-defined viral CDR3s; viral motifs required at least three viral sequences plus V-gene enrichment. Held by TCRdb, this immuneACCESS table contains in-frame sequences only and omits some clones. Under half of the omission traces to an unresolved V gene where checked; the cause of the rest is unknown. V, J and clone size are taken as reported in that table, and D and trimming were inferred from the DNA itself. The sample data list 8,400 or so clones, and around 87% of these were observed just once. The ten biggest clones cover roughly 31% of the sample.

V is cut by 6 bases and J by 2 bases, and the space between the germline ends is 5 bases. CDR3 length: 11 amino acids, cysteine to phenylalanine. Only the CDR3 part of the read is kept: 33 bases, read in frame from the first base. In the germline V gene, CDR1 corresponds to SQVTM and CDR2 to ANQGSEA. Comments on this clone: The antigen it recognizes is unknown. No qualities accompany the bases; no much larger clone lies one base away.

At diagnosis, tumor, uninvolved tumor-adjacent lung and peripheral blood were collected and then preserved as a mix of FFPE and fresh-frozen material. For TCR repertoire profiling, blood samples were analyzed in the form of peripheral blood mononuclear cells. The TCR sequence derives from a male donor aged 60 or over with stage III lung adenocarcinoma. The source material was peripheral blood, sampled before any cancer treatment. The sequence links TRBV29-1 to TRBJ2-4; no D segment can be confidently identified. The CDR3 protein: CSVNSKNIQYF. The DNA sequence follows: TGCAGCGTAAATTCCAAAAACATTCAGTACTTC.